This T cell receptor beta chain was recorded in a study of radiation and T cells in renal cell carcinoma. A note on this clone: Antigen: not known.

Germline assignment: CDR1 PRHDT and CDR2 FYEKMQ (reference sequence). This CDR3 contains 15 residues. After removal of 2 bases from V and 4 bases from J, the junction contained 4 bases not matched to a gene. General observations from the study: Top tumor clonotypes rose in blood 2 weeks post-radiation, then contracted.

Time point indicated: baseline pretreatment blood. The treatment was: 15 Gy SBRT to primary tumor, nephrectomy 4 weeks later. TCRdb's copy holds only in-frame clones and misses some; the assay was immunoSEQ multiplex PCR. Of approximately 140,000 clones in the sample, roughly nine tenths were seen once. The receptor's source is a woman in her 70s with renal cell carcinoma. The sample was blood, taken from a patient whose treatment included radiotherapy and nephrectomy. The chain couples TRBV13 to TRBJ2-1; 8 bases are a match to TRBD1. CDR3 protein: CASSLTGTGYNEQFF. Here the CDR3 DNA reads TGTGCCAGCAGCTTAACCGGGACAGGTTACAATGAGCAGTTCTTC.